The entry that follows covers one T cell receptor (beta chain) sequence. This specimen belongs to a study of T-cell reconstitution after alpha-beta-depleted transplantation in children. V was trimmed by 6 bases and J by 0 bases, leaving 12 bases between them. The CDR3 loop spans 13 amino acids. Germline V gives CDR1 SQVTM, CDR2 ANQGSEA. Unique molecular identifiers featured in how the TCRbeta library was prepared. Each CDR3 protein is one row after TCRdb ran MiXCR on the PCR reads. The table records roughly 500,000 distinct CDR3 sequences, approximately 32% of them present only once. The chain combines TRBV29-1 with TRBJ2-7, with no clear D. The receptor was isolated from a human donor who donated a stem cell graft to a child with aplastic anemia. The input for sequencing was PBMCs from the stem cell graft donor, taken from the stem cell graft. Here the CDR3 reads CSVLPTDSYEQYF. CDR3 sequence (DNA): TGCAGCGTCCTACCGACGGACTCCTACGAGCAGTACTTC.